This T cell receptor beta chain originates from a study of blood T cell repertoires in COVID-19 (dated by TCRdb to about 2020). About the investigation overall: Collaborator samples came from the United States, Italy and Spain and covered acute and convalescent phases of COVID-19. The prospective study material was composed of cDNA or gDNA derived from T cells, B-cell-depleted T cells, or PBMCs. Deeply sampled blood TCRbeta repertoires from subjects exposed to, actively infected with, or recovered from COVID-19 were included in the dataset. The repertoires were released in a freely available public database meant as a resource for research on the immune response to SARS-CoV-2. The samples were drawn from two sources: the first 160 participants of the ongoing ImmuneRACE study, and about 1,300 subjects contributed by 6 global collaborators. The sample metadata nearly always contained a de-identified subject ID, COVID-19 status, age in years and sex. Where available, HLA class I and class II types were obtained from metadata supplied by the sample provider rather than from assay-based typing.

In the prospective study, participants were roughly 18 to 95 years old, resided in about two dozen geographic areas of the United States, and were enrolled through a virtual design. To assign participants to cohorts, the prospective study relied on clinical history that participants themselves reported in a screening survey and a study questionnaire. Recovered participants in ImmuneRACE Cohort 3 were defined by two consecutive negative NP/OP PCR tests, clearance by a healthcare professional, or resolution of symptoms. In the prospective study, mobile phlebotomists collected whole blood, serum and a nasopharyngeal or oropharyngeal swab from each participant. Participants in the prospective study had the option to provide additional blood draws and questionnaires over a roughly 2-month period. Before DNA extraction, blood samples from the prospective study were shipped at room temperature or frozen.

In the case of this clone: The antigen this receptor binds is unknown. No base qualities exist here, and no much larger clone lies one base off it.

General findings and caveats noted by the study authors: The amount of clinical and demographic metadata varied by source and participant and was provided uncurated.

TCRbeta CDR3 regions were amplified from genomic DNA by means of the immunoSEQ Assay, a bias-controlled multiplex PCR. On the study's bioinformatics: The number of nucleated cells in each sample was estimated by amplification of reference gene primers within the assay. To quantify the absolute abundance of each unique TCRbeta CDR3 rearrangement, sequence reads were collapsed and filtered. For each sample, productive Simpson clonality was calculated as the square root of Simpson's diversity index over productive rearrangements. TCRdb retrieved this table from immuneACCESS and kept in-frame rearrangements only. Not all clones are present; in checked studies, unresolved V genes account for under half, and no reason is known for the remainder. That table supplies the V and J calls and clone size; D and trimming were determined from the DNA. The sample table lists more than 300,000 clones, roughly 86% of them with a count of one. Over 9% of the sample is in the top ten clones.

The clonotype comes from a woman aged 25-40 years who had recovered from COVID-19. The sample comprised PBMCs or T cells enriched from blood (not recorded which).

Here the CDR3 is given as CASTAPGPAEQYF. The nucleotides read TGTGCCAGCACCGCCCCGGGTCCCGCCGAGCAGTACTTC. Recombination connected TRBV6-6 to TRBJ2-7, with the D gene uncertain. CDR1 is given as MNHNY and CDR2 as SVGAGI, both from the germline V gene (reference sequence). Inclusive of the bounding cysteine and phenylalanine, the CDR3 is 13 residues long. Left in the record is the CDR3 DNA by itself, 39 bases read in frame from the first base. V is cut by 7 bases and J by 6 bases, and the space between the germline ends is 16 bases.